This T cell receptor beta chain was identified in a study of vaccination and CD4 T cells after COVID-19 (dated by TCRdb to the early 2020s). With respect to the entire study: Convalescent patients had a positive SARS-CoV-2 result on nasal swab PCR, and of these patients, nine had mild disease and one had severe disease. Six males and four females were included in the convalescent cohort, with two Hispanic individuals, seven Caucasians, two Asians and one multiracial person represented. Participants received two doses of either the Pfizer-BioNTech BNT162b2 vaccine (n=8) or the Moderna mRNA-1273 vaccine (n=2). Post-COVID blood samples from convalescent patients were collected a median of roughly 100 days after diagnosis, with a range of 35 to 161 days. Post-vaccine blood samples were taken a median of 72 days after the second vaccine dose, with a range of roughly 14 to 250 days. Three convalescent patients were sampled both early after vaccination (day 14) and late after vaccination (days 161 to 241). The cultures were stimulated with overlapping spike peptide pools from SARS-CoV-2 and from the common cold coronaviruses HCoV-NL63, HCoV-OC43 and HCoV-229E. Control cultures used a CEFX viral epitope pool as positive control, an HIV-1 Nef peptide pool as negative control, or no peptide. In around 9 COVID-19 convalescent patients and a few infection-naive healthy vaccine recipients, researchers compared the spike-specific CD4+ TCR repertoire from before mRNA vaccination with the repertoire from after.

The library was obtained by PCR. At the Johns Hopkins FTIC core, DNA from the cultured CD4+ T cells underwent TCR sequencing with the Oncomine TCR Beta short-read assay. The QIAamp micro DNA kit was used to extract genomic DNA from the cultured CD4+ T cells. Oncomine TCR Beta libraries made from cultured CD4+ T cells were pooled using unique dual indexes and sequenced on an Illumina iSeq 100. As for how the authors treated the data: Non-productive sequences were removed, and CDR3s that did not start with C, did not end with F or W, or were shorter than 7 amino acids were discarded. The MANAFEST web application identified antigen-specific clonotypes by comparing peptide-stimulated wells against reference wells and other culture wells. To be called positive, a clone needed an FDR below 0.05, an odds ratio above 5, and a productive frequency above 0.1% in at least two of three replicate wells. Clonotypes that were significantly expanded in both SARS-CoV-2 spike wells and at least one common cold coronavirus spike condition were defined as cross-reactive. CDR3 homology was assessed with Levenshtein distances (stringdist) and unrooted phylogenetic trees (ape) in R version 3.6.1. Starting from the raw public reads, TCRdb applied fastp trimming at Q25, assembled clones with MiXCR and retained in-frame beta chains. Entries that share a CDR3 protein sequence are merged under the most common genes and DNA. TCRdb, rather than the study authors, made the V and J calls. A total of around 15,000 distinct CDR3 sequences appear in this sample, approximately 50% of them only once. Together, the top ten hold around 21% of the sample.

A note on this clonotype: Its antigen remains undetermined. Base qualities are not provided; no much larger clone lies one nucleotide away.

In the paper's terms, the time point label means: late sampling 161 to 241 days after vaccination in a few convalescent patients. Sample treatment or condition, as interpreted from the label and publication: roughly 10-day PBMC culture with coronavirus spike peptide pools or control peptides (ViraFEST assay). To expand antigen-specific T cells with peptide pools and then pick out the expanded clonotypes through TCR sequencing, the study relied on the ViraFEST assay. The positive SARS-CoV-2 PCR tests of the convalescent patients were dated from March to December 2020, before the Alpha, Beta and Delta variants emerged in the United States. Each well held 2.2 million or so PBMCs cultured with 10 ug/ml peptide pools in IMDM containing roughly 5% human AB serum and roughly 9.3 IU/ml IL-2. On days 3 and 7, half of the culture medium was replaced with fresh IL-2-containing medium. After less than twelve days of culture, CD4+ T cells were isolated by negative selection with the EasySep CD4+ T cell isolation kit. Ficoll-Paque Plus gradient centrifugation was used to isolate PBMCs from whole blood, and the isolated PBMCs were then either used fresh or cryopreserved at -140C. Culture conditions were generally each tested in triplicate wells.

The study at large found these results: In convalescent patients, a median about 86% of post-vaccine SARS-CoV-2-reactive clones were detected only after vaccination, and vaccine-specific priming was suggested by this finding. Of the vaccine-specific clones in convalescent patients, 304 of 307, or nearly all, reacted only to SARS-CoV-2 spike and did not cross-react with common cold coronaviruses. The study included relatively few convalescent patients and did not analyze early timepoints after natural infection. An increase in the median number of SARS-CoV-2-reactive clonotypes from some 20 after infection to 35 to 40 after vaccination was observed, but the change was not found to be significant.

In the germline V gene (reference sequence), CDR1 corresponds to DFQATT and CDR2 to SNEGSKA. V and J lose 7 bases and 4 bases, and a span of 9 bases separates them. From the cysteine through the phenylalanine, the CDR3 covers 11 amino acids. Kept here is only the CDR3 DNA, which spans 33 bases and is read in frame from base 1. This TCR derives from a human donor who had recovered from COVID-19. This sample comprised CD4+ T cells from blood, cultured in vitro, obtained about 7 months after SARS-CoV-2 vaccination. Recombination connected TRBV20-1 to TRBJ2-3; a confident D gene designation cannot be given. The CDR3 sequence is CSVPIADTQYF. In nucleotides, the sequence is TGCAGTGTCCCGATCGCAGATACGCAGTATTTT.